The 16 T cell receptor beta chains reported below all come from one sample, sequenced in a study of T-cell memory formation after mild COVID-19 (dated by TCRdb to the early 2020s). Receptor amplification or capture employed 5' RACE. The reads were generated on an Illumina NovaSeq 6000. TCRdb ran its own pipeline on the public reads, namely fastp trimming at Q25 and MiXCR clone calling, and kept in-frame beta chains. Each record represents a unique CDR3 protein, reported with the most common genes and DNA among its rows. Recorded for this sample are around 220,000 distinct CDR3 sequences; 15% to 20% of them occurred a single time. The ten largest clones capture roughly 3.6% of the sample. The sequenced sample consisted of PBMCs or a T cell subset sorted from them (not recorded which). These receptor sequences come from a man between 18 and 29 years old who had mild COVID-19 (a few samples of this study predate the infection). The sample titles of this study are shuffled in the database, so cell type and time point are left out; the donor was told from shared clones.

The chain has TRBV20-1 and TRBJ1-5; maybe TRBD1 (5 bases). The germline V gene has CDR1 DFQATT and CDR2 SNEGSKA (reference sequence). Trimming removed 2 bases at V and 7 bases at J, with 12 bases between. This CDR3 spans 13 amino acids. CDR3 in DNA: TGCAGTGCTAGAACACAGGAGGGCCAGCCCCAGCATTTT. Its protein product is CSARTQEGQPQHF.

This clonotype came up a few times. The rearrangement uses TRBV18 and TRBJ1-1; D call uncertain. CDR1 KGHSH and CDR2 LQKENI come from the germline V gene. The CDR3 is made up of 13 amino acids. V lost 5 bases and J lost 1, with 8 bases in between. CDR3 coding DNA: TGTGCCAGCTCAGCCGGCCAGAACACTGAAGCTTTCTTT. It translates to CASSAGQNTEAFF.

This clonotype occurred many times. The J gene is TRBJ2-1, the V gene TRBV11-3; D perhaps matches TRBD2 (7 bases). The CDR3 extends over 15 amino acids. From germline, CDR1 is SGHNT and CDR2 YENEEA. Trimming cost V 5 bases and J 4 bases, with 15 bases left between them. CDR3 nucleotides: TGTGCCAGCAGCCTAACGGCGGGGGCGTACAATGAGCAGTTCTTC. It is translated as CASSLTAGAYNEQFF.

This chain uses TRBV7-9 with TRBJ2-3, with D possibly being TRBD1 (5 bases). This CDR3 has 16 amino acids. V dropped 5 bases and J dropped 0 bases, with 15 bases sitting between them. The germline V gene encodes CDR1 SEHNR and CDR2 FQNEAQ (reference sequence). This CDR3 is CASSPLLGQSTDTQYF. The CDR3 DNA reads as TGTGCCAGCAGCCCCTTATTGGGGCAAAGCACAGATACGCAGTATTTT.

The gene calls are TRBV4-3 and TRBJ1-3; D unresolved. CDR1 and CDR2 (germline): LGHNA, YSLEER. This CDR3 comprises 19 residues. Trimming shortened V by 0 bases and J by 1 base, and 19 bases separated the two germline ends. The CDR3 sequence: CASSQDRTSGSASGNTIYF. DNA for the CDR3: TGCGCCAGCAGCCAAGATCGAACTTCCGGGAGCGCATCTGGAAACACCATATATTTT.

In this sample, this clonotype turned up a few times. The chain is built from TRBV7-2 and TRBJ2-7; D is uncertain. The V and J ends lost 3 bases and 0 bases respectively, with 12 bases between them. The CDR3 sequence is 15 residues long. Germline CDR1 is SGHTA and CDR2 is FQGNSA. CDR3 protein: CASSFESWNSYEQYF. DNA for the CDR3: TGTGCCAGCAGCTTCGAGAGTTGGAACTCCTACGAGCAGTACTTC.

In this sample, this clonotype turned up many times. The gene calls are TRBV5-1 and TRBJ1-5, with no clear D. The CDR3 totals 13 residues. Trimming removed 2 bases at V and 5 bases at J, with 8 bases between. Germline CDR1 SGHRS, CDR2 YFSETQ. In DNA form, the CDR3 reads TGCGCCAGCAGCTTCAGGTCGGATCAGCCCCAGCATTTT. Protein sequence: CASSFRSDQPQHF.

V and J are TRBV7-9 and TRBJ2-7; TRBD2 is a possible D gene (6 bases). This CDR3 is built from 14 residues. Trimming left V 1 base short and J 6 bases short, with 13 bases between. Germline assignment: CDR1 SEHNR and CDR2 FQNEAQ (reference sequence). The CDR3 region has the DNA TGTGCCAGCAGCTTAGGGGACCGGGAGTCCGAGCAGTACTTC. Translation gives CASSLGDRESEQYF.

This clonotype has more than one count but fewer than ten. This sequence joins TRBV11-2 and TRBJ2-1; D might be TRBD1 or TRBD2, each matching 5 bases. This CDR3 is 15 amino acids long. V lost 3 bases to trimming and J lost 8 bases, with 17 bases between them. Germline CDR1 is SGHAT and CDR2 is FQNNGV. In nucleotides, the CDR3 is TGTGCCAGCAGCTTGGGACGGAAGCTAAGCGATGAGCAGTTCTTC. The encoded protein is CASSLGRKLSDEQFF. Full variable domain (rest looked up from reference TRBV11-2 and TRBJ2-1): EAGVAQSPRYKIIEKRQSVAFWCNPISGHATLYWYQQILGQGPKLLIQFQNNGVVDDSQLPKDRFSAERLKGVDSTLKIQPAKLEDSAVYLCASSLGRKLSDEQFFGPGTRLTVL.

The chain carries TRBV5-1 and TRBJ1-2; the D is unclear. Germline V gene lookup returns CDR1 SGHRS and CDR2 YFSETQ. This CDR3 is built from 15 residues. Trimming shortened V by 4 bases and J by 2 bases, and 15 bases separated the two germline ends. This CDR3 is CASSVLPGENYGYTF. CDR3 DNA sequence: TGCGCCAGCAGCGTGCTTCCAGGAGAGAACTATGGCTACACCTTC.

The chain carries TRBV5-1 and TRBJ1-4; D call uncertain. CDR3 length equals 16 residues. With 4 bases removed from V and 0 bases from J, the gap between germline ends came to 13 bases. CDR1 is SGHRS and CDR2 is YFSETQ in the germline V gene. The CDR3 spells CASSKGLGSTNEKLFF. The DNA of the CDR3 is TGCGCCAGCAGCAAGGGCCTCGGGTCAACTAATGAAAAACTGTTTTTT.

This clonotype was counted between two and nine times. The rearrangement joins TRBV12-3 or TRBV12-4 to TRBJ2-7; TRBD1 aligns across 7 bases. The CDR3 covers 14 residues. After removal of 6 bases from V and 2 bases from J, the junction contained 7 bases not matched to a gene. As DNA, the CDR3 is TGTGCCAGCAGGCGTCCTGACAGGGCCTACGAGCAGTACTTC. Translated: CASRRPDRAYEQYF.

The CDR3 sequence: CASSYSMANQPQHF. For the CDR3, the DNA is TGTGCCAGCAGTTACTCGATGGCGAATCAGCCCCAGCATTTT. The chain joins TRBV6-2 or TRBV6-3 to TRBJ1-5; no definite D call. The CDR3 runs to 14 residues. The V end was cut by 0 bases, the J end by 4 bases, with 7 bases between. Germline loops: CDR1 MNHEY, CDR2 SVGEGT.

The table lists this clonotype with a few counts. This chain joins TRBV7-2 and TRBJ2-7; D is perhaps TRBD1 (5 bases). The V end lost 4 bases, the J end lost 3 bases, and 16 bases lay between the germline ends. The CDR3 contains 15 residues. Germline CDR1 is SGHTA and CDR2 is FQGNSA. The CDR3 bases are TGTGCCAGCAGCTCATCGCGCAGGGCGGTCTACGAGCAGTACTTC. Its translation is CASSSSRRAVYEQYF.

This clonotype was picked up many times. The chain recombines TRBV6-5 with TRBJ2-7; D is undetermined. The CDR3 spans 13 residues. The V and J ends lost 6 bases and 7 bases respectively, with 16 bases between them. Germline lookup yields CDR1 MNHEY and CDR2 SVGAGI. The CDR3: CASSPHSDGEQYF. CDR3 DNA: TGTGCCAGCAGCCCACATTCGGACGGGGAGCAGTACTTC.

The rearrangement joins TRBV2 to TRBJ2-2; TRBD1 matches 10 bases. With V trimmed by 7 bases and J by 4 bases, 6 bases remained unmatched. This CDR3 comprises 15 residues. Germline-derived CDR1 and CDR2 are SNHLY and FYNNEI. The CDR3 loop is CASKGQGVVTGELFF. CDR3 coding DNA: TGTGCCAGCAAAGGACAGGGGGTTGTCACCGGGGAGCTGTTTTTT. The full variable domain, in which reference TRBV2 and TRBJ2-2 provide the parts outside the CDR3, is EPEVTQTPSHQVTQMGQEVILRCVPISNHLYFYWYRQILGQKVEFLVSFYNNEISEKSEIFDDQFSVERPDGSNFTLKIRSTKLEDSAMYFCASKGQGVVTGELFFGEGSRLTVL.